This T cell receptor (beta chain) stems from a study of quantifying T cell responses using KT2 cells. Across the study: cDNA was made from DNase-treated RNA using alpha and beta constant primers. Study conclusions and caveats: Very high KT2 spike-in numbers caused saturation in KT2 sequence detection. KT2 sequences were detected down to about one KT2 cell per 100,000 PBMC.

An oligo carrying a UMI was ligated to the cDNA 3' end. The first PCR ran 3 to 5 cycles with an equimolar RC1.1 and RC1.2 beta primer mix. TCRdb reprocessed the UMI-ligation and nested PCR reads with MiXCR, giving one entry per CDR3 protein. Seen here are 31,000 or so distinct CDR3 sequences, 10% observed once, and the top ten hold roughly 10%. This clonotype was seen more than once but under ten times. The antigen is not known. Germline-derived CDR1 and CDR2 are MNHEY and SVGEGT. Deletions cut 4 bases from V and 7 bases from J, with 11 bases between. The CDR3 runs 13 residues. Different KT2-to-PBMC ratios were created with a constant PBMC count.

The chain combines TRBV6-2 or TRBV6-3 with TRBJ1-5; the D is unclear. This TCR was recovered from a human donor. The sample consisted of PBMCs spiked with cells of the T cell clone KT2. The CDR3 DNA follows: TGTGCCAGCAGTTTTACGCGGGAACAGCCCCAGCATTTT. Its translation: CASSFTREQPQHF.